This TCR beta chain was recorded in a study of T cell repertoires in cytomegalovirus infection. For the study at large: Shared public TCR beta signatures pointed to both CMV infection and a matching HLA type.

Note on this clonotype: Its matching antigen is unknown.

TCRdb recomputed calls from the reads with MiXCR, one row per CDR3 protein. The profile shows 550,000 to 700,000 distinct CDR3 sequences, roughly 43% of them singletons. V dropped 2 bases and J dropped 4; count of bases not matched to a gene: 11. Germline loops: CDR1 MNHEY, CDR2 SVGAGI. The CDR3 loop spans 17 amino acids. The sample was cultured PBMCs, taken from culture after CMV antigen stimulation. The clonotype originates from a human donor in good health (CMV status not recorded). Some clones in this sample may be carry-over from other donors' samples. This chain uses TRBV6-5 with TRBJ2-7; TRBD2 matches at 10 bases. This CDR3 is CASSYGAPGLAEYEQYF. For the CDR3, the DNA is TGTGCCAGCAGTTACGGGGCCCCTGGACTAGCGGAATACGAGCAGTACTTC.